This T cell receptor (beta chain) was captured by sequencing in a study of cytomegalovirus exposure and HLA in healthy donors. CDR1 is SGHRS, CDR2 YFSETQ, per germline. Trimming pared 0 bases from V and 4 bases from J, leaving 15 bases between. CDR3 length: 16 amino acids. With 60 Vbeta and 13 Jbeta primers, the PCR was carried out. Only in-frame clones appear in the TCRdb table, and some are missing; sequencing was by immunoSEQ multiplex PCR. The profile shows about 150,000 clones, around 75% of them singletons. In nominal health when sampled, donors likely had unrecorded immune exposures nonetheless. Notes on the study in general: The study recorded more than 150 TCR beta chains that were cytomegalovirus-associated.

As for this clone: What it binds is not known.

The specimen was PBMCs. V is TRBV5-1 and J is TRBJ2-3; D possibly corresponds to TRBD2 (7 bases). This TCR was recovered from a man under 40 in good health and CMV-seropositive. CDR3 residues: CASSLGALGGPDTQYF. The CDR3 DNA is TGCGCCAGCAGCTTGGGAGCGCTGGGGGGGCCAGATACGCAGTATTTT. The full variable domain, in which reference TRBV5-1 and TRBJ2-3 provide the parts outside the CDR3, is KAGVTQTPRYLIKTRGQQVTLSCSPISGHRSVSWYQQTPGQGLQFLFEYFSETQRNKGNFPGRFSGRQFSNSRSEMNVSTLELGDSALYLCASSLGALGGPDTQYFGPGTRLTVL.